This T cell receptor beta chain was profiled in a study of beta chain features in type 1 diabetes. Study outcomes and limitations: Within the patient group, naive, central memory and Treg TCRB repertoires appeared more similar to each other than within healthy donors. Moderately but significantly shorter TCRB CDR3s were found in Type 1 diabetes patients in all four CD4+ subsets. It was not settled here whether HLA type affects TCRB rearrangement.

The CDR3 is 13 residues long. Deletions cut 1 base from V and 8 bases from J, with 10 bases between. CDR1 and CDR2 (germline): SGHRS, YFSETQ. The isolated RNA, all of it, was reverse transcribed, so expressed TCRB transcripts were what got sequenced. Assay: immunoSEQ multiplex PCR; the TCRdb copy retains only in-frame clones and omits some. The sample yields 240,000 or so clones, about 15% seen once. Sorted cells reached over 95% purity in every population. This clone occurred a few times. Its target is not known. The sample was naive CD4+ T cells from blood. The sequence came from a man aged 25-45 years with type 1 diabetes. This chain joins TRBV5-1 and TRBJ2-4, with D hard to call. DNA of the CDR3: TGCGCCAGCAGCTTGATCCCGTCGGACATTCAGTACTTC. Amino acids: CASSLIPSDIQYF.